This T cell receptor (beta chain) was recovered during a study of early T cells in non-severe SARS-CoV-2 infection. cDNA molecules, individually, were tagged with unique molecular identifiers. From the 5' RACE reads, TCRdb called clonotypes with MiXCR, one entry per CDR3 protein. The sample includes tens of thousands of distinct CDR3 sequences, about 4.8% of them seen just once. This TCR was sampled from an adult who was a healthcare worker with PCR-confirmed SARS-CoV-2 infection or an uninfected control (not recorded which). The sequenced material came from whole blood.

The CDR3 sequence: CSGLRGGEQYF. Here the CDR3 DNA reads TGCAGCGGGCTCAGGGGCGGCGAGCAGTACTTC. This rearrangement joins TRBV29-1 to TRBJ2-7; possible D gene TRBD1, 6 bases. Deletions cut 7 bases from V and 6 bases from J, with 13 bases between. Germline CDR1 reads SQVTM; CDR2 reads ANQGSEA. This CDR3 spans 11 amino acids.